This note documents a single T cell receptor (beta chain) sequence. What it binds is not known. The data were taken from a study of T cells after yellow fever vaccination. Regarding the study as a whole: Post-booster reappearance was seen for most primary-vaccination clones (around 96% CD4, roughly 88% CD8).

A single record per CDR3 protein comes from TCRdb applying MiXCR to the 5' RACE reads. The sample shows fewer than 500,000 distinct CDR3 sequences, approximately 19% of them seen only once. Germline CDR1 is SGHAT and CDR2 is FQNNGV. The CDR3 is 15 residues long. The junction had 13 bases not matched to a gene; V was cut back by 5 bases and J by 9 bases. The starting material was PBMCs, obtained before the yellow fever booster vaccination. The chain recombines TRBV11-2 with TRBJ1-5, with 7 positions matching TRBD1. The sequence derives from a man younger than 35 who received the YFV17D yellow fever vaccine. The CDR3 is CASSQTTGSEWPQHF. The DNA of the CDR3 is TGTGCCAGCAGCCAAACGACAGGGAGTGAATGGCCCCAGCATTTT.